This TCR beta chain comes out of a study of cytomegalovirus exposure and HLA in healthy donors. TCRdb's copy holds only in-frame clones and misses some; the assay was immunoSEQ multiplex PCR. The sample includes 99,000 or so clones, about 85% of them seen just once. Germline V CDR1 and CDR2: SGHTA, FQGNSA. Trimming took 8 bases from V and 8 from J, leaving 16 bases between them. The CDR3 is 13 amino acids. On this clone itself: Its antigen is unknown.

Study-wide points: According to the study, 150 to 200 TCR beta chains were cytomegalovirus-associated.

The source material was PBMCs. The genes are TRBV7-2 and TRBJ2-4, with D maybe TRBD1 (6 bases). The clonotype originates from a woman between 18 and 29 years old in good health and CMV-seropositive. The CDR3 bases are TGTGCCAGCGGGGGCCAGTCGAAAGACATTCAGTACTTC. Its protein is CASGGQSKDIQYF.